This entry lists 17 T cell receptor beta chains sequenced from one sample in a study of fetal regulatory T cell absence and autoimmunity. Here immunoSEQ multiplex PCR was the method, and the copy in TCRdb shows in-frame clones only, minus some. In the table there are some 44,000 clones, about four fifths of which are singletons. Sequenced: cord blood. The receptors were sampled from a newborn boy with IPEX syndrome.

This chain uses TRBV4-1 with TRBJ2-3; a possible D gene is TRBD1 (5 bases). Germline V gene sequence: CDR1 MGHRA, CDR2 YSYEKL. The CDR3 is 13 residues long. The germline V and J ends were trimmed by 3 bases and 6 bases, with 10 bases remaining between them. CDR3 DNA: TGCGCCAGCAGCCACCCAGGGTGGGATACGCAGTATTTT. Amino acids: CASSHPGWDTQYF.

The chain couples TRBV4-1 to TRBJ1-5; a possible D gene is TRBD1 (6 bases). CDR1 and CDR2 (germline): MGHRA, YSYEKL. Trimming pared 3 bases from V and 2 bases from J, leaving 20 bases between. This CDR3 has 18 residues. The CDR3 DNA reads as TGCGCCAGCAGCCACGGCCCGGGGGCCCTAGGTGGCAATCAGCCCCAGCATTTT. It specifies CASSHGPGALGGNQPQHF.

This rearrangement joins TRBV4-1 to TRBJ1-2, with no clear D. V lost 0 bases and J lost 6, with 14 bases in between. This CDR3 has 15 residues. Germline loops: CDR1 MGHRA, CDR2 YSYEKL. The CDR3 loop reads CASSQDSGSGDGYTF. CDR3 DNA sequence: TGCGCCAGCAGCCAAGATTCGGGGAGCGGAGATGGCTACACCTTC.

J is TRBJ1-5 and V is TRBV5-1, with 8 bases lining up with TRBD1. Germline lookup yields CDR1 SGHRS and CDR2 YFSETQ. V lost 0 bases and J lost 7; bases outside the gene matches: 6. This CDR3 is 15 amino acids long. Here the CDR3 DNA reads TGCGCCAGCAGCTTGGCAGGGGGCGCAGGGCAGCCCCAGCATTTT. Amino acid sequence: CASSLAGGAGQPQHF.

This clone has just one count. V gene TRBV6-1 combines with J gene TRBJ1-1; D gene ambiguous. The CDR3 has 13 amino acids. The V end was cut by 4 bases, the J end by 10 bases, with 16 bases between. The germline V gene encodes CDR1 MNHNS and CDR2 SASEGT. CDR3 DNA sequence: TGTGCCAGCAGTGCCCAGGCCCAGGTTGGAGCTTTCTTT. Its protein is CASSAQAQVGAFF.

The chain is built from TRBV15 and TRBJ2-1; 9 bases agree with TRBD2. This CDR3 region has 17 residues. In germline, CDR1 is LNHNV, CDR2 YYDKDF (reference sequence). V lost 3 bases to trimming and J lost 2 bases; unmatched junction nucleotides: 8. CDR3 DNA: TGTGCCACCAGCAGCATTCCTCGACTAGCGGCCTACAATGAGCAGTTCTTC. Translation: CATSSIPRLAAYNEQFF.

The V call is TRBV6-5, the J call TRBJ2-1; D might be TRBD2 (5 bases). The V end lost 0 bases, the J end lost 2 bases, and 11 bases lay between the germline ends. The germline gives CDR1 MNHEY, CDR2 SVGAGI. This CDR3 region has 16 residues. CDR3 sequence: CASSYSTAGPYNEQFF. In DNA form, the CDR3 reads TGTGCCAGCAGTTACTCGACCGCGGGCCCCTACAATGAGCAGTTCTTC.

This clone is a singleton in its sample. This rearrangement joins TRBV6-6 to TRBJ2-7, with TRBD1 as a possible D gene (6 bases). Trimming stripped 5 bases from V and 0 bases from J, with 11 bases between. The CDR3 has 14 amino acids. The germline gives CDR1 MNHNY, CDR2 SVGAGI (reference sequence). CDR3 protein: CASSEDSPSYEQYF. As DNA, the CDR3 is TGTGCCAGCAGTGAGGACAGCCCCTCCTACGAGCAGTACTTC.

In DNA, the CDR3 is TGTGCCAGCAGCCGACAGGGCCCCGGGTTGGATACGCAGTATTTT. Protein product: CASSRQGPGLDTQYF. This sequence joins TRBV7-6 and TRBJ2-3; 7 bases are shared with TRBD1. The length of the CDR3 is 15 residues. Germline loops: CDR1 SGHVS, CDR2 FNYEAQ. The trim removed 5 bases at V and 6 bases at J, leaving 11 bases unmatched.

The chain recombines TRBV2 with TRBJ2-1; tentatively, D is TRBD2 (5 bases). In germline, CDR1 is SNHLY, CDR2 FYNNEI. CDR3 length: 20 amino acids. V was cut by 8 bases and J by 7 bases, with 36 bases left in between. The CDR3 loop reads CASAAPTGRGLEPLSNEQFF. The CDR3, as DNA: TGTGCCAGCGCAGCACCCACCGGACGGGGTTTGGAACCCCTATCTAATGAGCAGTTCTTC.

The V call is TRBV10-3, the J call TRBJ1-1, with D possibly TRBD1 on 5 matching bases. Deletions cut 8 bases from V and 0 bases from J, with 10 bases between. The CDR3 sequence is 13 residues long. Germline V CDR1 and CDR2: ENHRY, SYGVKD. This CDR3 is CAILDTLNTEAFF. CDR3 nucleotide sequence: TGTGCCATCCTGGACACCTTGAACACTGAAGCTTTCTTT.

There are a few counts of this clone. The chain recombines TRBV4-1 with TRBJ2-7, with 10 bases matching TRBD2. There are 15 residues in the CDR3. The V and J ends lost 2 bases and 1 base, in that order; junction bases with no gene match: 2. Germline V CDR1 and CDR2: MGHRA, YSYEKL. The CDR3 region is CASSQPTSGSYEQYF. The CDR3 DNA reads as TGCGCCAGCAGCCAACCGACTAGCGGGTCCTACGAGCAGTACTTC.

This clone was detected only once. The V gene is TRBV11-3, the J gene TRBJ2-3; possible D gene TRBD2, 5 bases. The germline V and J ends were trimmed by 5 bases and 4 bases, with 10 bases remaining between them. The CDR3 is made up of 13 amino acids. Looked up from germline, CDR1 is SGHNT and CDR2 is YENEEA. The CDR3 DNA reads TGTGCCAGCAGCCGGCGTAGCGCAGATACGCAGTATTTT. It yields the protein CASSRRSADTQYF.

The chain has TRBV7-8 and TRBJ2-3; 12 bases fit TRBD2. The CDR3 loop spans 15 amino acids. The trim removed 2 bases at V and 4 bases at J, leaving 1 base unmatched. Germline CDR1 is SGHVS and CDR2 is FQNEAQ. For the CDR3, the DNA is TGTGCCAGCAGCTTACTAGCGGGAGGGCCAGATACGCAGTATTTT. Protein product: CASSLLAGGPDTQYF. The variable domain in full, completed from reference TRBV7-8 and TRBJ2-3, reads GAGVSQSPRYKVAKRGQDVALRCDPISGHVSLFWYQQALGQGPEFLTYFQNEAQLDKSGLPSDRFFAERPEGSVSTLKIQRTQQEDSAVYLCASSLLAGGPDTQYFGPGTRLTVL.

The rearrangement joins TRBV7-9 to TRBJ2-3, with a possible D match to TRBD1 (6 bases). V lost 4 bases and J lost 3, with 14 bases in between. CDR1 is SEHNR, CDR2 FQNEAQ, per germline (reference sequence). The CDR3 has 15 residues. The CDR3 nucleotides read TGTGCCAGCAGCTCTCTGCAGGGGCGGACAGATACGCAGTATTTT. Encoded protein: CASSSLQGRTDTQYF.

This clone was seen a few times. The chain carries TRBV4-2 and TRBJ2-7; TRBD2 agrees at 12 bases. The ends lost 1 base at V and 4 bases at J; junction bases unmatched: 2. This CDR3 is 15 amino acids long. The germline V gene encodes CDR1 LGHNA and CDR2 YNFKEQ. The CDR3: CASSQGTSGIYEQYF. The CDR3 DNA follows: TGTGCCAGCAGCCAAGGGACTAGCGGGATTTACGAGCAGTACTTC.

The J gene is TRBJ1-2, the V gene TRBV6-5; D call uncertain. There are 13 residues in the CDR3. CDR1 MNHEY and CDR2 SVGAGI come from the germline V gene. V shed 0 bases and J shed 6 bases, with 8 bases lying between them. CDR3 amino acids: CASSYSQRDGYTF. The CDR3 coding sequence is TGTGCCAGCAGTTACTCGCAAAGGGATGGCTACACCTTC.